This TCR beta chain was obtained from a study of blood T cell repertoires in COVID-19. Study as a whole: The origin of the acute and convalescent COVID-19 samples was the United States, Italy and Spain. In each case, the material was cDNA or gDNA derived from T cells, B-cell-depleted T cells, or PBMCs.

The germline gives CDR1 SGHNT, CDR2 YYREEE (reference sequence). V lost 2 bases, J lost 4 bases, and 6 bases stayed unmatched. This CDR3 is 15 amino acids long. Per the original methods: Counts of nucleated cells, estimated from reference gene primer amplification, were obtained. This table comes from immunoSEQ multiplex PCR, and its TCRdb copy is limited to in-frame clones, with some not included. V and J calls plus clone size are reproduced from that table; the DNA served to infer D and trimming. The table lists around 270,000 clones, more than 85% of them singletons. The clonotype was recovered from a woman in her sixties or seventies with COVID-19, enrolled during active disease. The chain carries TRBV5-4 and TRBJ2-3; the match to TRBD1 covers 8 bases. Sequencing input: peripheral blood. CDR3 region: CASSFSGGKADTQYF. In nucleotides, the CDR3 is TGTGCCAGCAGCTTTTCAGGGGGCAAGGCAGATACGCAGTATTTT.